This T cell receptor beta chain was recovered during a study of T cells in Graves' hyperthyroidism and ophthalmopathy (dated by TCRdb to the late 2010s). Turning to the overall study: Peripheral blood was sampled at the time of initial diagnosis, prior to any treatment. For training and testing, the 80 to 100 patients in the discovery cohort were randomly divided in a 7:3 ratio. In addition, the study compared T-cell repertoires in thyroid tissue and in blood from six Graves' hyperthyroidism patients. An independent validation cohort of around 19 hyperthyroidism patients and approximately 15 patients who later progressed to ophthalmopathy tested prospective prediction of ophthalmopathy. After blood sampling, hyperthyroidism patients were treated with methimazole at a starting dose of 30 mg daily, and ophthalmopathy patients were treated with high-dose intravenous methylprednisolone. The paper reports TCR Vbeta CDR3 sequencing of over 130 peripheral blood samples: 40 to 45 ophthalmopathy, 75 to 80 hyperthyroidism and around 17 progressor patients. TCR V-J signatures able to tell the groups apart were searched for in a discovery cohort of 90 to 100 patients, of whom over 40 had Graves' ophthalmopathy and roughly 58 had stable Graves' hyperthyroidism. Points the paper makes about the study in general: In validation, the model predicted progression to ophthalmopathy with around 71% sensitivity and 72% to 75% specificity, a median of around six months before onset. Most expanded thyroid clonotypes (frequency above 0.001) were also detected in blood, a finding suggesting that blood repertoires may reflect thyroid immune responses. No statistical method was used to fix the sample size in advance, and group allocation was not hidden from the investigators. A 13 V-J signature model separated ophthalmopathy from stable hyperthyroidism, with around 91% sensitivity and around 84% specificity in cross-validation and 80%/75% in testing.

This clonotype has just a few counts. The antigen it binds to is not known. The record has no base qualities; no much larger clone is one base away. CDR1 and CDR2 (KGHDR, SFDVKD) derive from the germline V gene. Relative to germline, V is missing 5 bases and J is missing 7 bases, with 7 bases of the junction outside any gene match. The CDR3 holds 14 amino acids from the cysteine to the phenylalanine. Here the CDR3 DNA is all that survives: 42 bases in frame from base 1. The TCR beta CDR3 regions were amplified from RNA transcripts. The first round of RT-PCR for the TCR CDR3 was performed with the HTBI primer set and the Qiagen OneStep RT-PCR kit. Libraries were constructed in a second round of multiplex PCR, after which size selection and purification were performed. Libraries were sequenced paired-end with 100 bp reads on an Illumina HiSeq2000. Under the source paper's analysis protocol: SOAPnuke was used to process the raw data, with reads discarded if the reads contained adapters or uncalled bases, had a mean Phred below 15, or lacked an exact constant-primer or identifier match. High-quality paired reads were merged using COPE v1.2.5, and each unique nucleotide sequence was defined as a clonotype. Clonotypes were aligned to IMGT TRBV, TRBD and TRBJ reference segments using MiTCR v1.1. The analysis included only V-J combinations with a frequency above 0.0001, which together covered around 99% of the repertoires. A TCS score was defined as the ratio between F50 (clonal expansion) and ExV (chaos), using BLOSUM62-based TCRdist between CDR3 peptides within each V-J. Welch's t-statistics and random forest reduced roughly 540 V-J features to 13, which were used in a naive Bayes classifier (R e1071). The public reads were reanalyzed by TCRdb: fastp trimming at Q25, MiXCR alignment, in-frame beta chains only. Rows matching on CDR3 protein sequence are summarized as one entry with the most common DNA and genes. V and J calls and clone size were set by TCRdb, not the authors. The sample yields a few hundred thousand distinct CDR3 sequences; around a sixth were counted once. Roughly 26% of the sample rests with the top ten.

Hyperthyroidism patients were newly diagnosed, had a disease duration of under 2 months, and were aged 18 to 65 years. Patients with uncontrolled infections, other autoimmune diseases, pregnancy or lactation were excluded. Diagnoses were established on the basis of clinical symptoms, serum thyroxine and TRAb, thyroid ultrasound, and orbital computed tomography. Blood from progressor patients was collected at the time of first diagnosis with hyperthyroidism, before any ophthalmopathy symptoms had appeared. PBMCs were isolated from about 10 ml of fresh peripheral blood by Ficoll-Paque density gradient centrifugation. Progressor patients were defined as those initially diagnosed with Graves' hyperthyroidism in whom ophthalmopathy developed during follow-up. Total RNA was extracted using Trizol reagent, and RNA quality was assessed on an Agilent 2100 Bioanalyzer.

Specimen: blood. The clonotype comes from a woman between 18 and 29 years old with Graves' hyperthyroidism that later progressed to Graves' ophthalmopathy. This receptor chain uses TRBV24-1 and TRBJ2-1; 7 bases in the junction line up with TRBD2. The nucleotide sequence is TGTGCCACCAGTGGGGGAGGGTCGGGGAATGAGCAGTTCTTC. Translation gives CATSGGGSGNEQFF.